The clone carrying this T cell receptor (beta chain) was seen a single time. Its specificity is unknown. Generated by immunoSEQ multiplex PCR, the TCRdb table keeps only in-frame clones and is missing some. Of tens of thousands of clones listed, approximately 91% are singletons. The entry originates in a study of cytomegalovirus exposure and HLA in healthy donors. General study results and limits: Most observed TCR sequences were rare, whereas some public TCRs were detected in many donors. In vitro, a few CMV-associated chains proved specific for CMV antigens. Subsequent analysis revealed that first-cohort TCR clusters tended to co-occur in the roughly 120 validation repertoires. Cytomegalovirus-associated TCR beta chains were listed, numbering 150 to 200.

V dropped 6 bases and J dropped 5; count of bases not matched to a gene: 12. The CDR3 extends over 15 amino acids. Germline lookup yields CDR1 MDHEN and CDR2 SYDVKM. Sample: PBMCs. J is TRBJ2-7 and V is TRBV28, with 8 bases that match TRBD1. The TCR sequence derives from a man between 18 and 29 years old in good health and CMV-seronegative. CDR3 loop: CASRRDPGTGNEQYF. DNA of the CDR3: TGTGCCAGCAGGCGAGACCCCGGGACAGGAAACGAGCAGTACTTC.